These T cell receptor beta chains were read from a single sample in a study of glioma-infiltrating T cells after dendritic cell vaccination. Clones were sequenced by immunoSEQ multiplex PCR, and TCRdb holds only the in-frame ones, with some missing. The table includes 90,000 to 110,000 clones, nearly 90% detected once. This sample comprised blood, obtained after dendritic cell vaccination. The receptors derive from a human donor with glioblastoma. The CDR3 runs from the conserved cysteine through the conserved F or W. The D gene is left open where the match is weak. Not every row has a clone size; where given, it reads once, few, many or a size class.

d_call	v_call	j_call	clone_size	cdr3_nt	cdr3_aa
-	TRBV7-6	TRBJ1-1	-	TGTGCCAGCAGCTTACAGGGCGGAGACACTGAAGCTTTCTTT	CASSLQGGDTEAFF
TRBD1	TRBV29-1	TRBJ1-4	-	TGCAGCGTTGAAAACACCGGACAGGGCGAAAAACTGTTTTTT	CSVENTGQGEKLFF
TRBD1	TRBV10-2	TRBJ1-6	-	TGCGCCAGCATTCTTGACAGGGCGGATGGATCCCCCCTCCACTTT	CASILDRADGSPLHF
TRBD2	TRBV29-1	TRBJ2-5	-	TGCAGCGTTGAGGGACTAGCGGGAGTTAAGACCCAGTACTTC	CSVEGLAGVKTQYF
TRBD1	TRBV7-3	TRBJ2-5	-	TGTGCCAGCAGCGTTGACAGGGAAGAGACCCAGTACTTC	CASSVDREETQYF
-	TRBV7-9	TRBJ2-1	once	TGTGCCAGCGGGGGCGGGCTAAGCTCCTACAATGAGCAGTTCTTC	CASGGGLSSYNEQFF
TRBD1	TRBV27	TRBJ2-5	-	TGTGCCAGCAGCCGACAGGGTCAAGAGACCCAGTACTTC	CASSRQGQETQYF
TRBD2	TRBV9	TRBJ2-7	-	TGTGCCAGCAGCCCCGGGACTAGCCTCTACGAGCAGTACTTC	CASSPGTSLYEQYF
TRBD1	TRBV6-5	TRBJ1-5	-	TGTGCCAGCAGTAAAACAGGGGTGGGACAGCCCCAGCATTTT	CASSKTGVGQPQHF
TRBD1	TRBV2	TRBJ2-4	-	TGTGCCAGCAGCCGCGGGACAGGGGGCCGAGGGGCCAAAAACATTCAGTACTTC	CASSRGTGGRGAKNIQYF